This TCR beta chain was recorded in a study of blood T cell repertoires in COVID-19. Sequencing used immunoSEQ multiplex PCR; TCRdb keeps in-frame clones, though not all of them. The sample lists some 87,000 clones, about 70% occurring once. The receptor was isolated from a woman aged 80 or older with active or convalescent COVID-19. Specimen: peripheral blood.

CDR3 nucleotides: TGTGCCAGCGCCCGAACCGGGGGGGGGACAGATACGCAGTATTTT. As protein: CASARTGGGTDTQYF. V gene TRBV5-4 combines with J gene TRBJ2-3; 8 nucleotides line up with TRBD2. J gave up 3 bases and V 7 bases, and 10 bases lay outside the gene matches. The CDR3 is made up of 15 amino acids. Per germline, CDR1 SGHNT and CDR2 YYREEE (reference sequence). Variable domain in full (rest from reference TRBV5-4 and TRBJ2-3): ETGVTQSPTHLIKTRGQQVTLRCSSQSGHNTVSWYQQALGQGPQFIFQYYREEENGRGNFPPRFSGLQFPNYSSELNVNALELDDSALYLCASARTGGGTDTQYFGPGTRLTVL.